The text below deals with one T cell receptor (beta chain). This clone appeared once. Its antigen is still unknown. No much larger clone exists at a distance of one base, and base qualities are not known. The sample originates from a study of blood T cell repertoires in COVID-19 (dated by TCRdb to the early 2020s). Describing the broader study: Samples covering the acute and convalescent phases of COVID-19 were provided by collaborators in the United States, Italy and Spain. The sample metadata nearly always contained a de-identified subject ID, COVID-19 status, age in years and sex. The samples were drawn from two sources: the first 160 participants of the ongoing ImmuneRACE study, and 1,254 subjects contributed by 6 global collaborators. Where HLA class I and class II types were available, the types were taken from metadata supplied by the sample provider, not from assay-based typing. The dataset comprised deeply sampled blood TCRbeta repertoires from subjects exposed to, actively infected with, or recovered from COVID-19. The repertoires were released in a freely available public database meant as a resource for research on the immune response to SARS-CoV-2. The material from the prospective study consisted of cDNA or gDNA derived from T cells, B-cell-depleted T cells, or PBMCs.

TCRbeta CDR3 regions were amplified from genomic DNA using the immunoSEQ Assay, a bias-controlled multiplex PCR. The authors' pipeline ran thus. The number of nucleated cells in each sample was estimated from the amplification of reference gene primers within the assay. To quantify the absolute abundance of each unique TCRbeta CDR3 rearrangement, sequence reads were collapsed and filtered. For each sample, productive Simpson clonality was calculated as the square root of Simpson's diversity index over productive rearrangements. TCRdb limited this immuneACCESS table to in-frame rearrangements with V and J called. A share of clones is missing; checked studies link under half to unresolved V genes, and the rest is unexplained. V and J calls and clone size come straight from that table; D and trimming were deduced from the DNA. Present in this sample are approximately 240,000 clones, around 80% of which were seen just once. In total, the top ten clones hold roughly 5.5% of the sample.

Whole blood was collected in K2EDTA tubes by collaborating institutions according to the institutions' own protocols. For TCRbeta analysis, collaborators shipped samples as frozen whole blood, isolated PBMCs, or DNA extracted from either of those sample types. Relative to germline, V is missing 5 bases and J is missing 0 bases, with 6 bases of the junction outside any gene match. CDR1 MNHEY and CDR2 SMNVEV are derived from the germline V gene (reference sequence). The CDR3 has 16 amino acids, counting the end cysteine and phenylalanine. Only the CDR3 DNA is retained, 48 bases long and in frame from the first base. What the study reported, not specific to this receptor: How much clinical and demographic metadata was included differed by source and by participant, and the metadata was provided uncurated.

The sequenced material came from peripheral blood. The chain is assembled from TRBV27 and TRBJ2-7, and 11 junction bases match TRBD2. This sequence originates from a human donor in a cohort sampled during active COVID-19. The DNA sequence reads TGTGCCAGCAGTCCGAGACTAGCGGGATTCTCCTACGAGCAGTACTTC. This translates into CASSPRLAGFSYEQYF.